This TCR beta chain was recorded in a study of tumor-infiltrating lymphocytes in primary liver carcinoma. Joint extraction of RNA and DNA used about 17-33 mg of bulk tissue that was unsorted. Surgical resection treated primary liver carcinoma in the patients. The patients carried chronic HBV infection and had received no treatment. With regard to this clonotype: Its specificity is not known.

Findings of the study overall: Present in all five tumor regions were only about 7-25% of the top clones. Blood's top-250-clone fraction was significantly lower than that of tumors (p = 0.039).

A constant-region primer primed TCR beta cDNA synthesis from 450 to 550 ng of total RNA. Each TCR beta library was derived from three nested multiplex PCR rounds that employed slightly modified ARM-PCR. Both of the initial two PCR rounds ran for about 9 cycles and employed TRBV1-TRBV30 forward primers alongside a C-beta reverse primer. TCRdb independently ran MiXCR on the multiplex PCR reads; one entry per CDR3 protein. The sample lists under 200,000 distinct CDR3 sequences, approximately 86% occurring once. Trimming removed 6 bases at V and 3 bases at J, with 11 bases between. The length of the CDR3 is 13 residues. The germline V gene has CDR1 SQVTM and CDR2 ANQGSEA.

The chain has TRBV29-1 and TRBJ1-4, with D uncertain. The source of this sequence is a man aged 35-49 years with primary liver carcinoma and hepatitis B virus infection. The sequencing sample was made of tumor tissue from primary liver carcinoma. For the CDR3, the DNA is TGCAGCGTCAATACAAGGTCTAATGAAAAACTGTTTTTT. It encodes CSVNTRSNEKLFF.